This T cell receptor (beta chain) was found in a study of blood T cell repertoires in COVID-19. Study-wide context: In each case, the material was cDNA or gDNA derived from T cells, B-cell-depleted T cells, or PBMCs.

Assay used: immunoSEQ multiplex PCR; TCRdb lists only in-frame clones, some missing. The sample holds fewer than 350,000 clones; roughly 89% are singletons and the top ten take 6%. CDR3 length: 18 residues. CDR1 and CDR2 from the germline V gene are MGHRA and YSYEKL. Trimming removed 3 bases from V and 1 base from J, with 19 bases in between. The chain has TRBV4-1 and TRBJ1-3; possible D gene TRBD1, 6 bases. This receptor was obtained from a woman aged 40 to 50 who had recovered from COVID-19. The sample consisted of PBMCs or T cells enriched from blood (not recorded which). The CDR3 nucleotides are TGCGCCAGCAGCCACCCCCGAGGGGGGGCGGCTTCTGGAAACACCATATATTTT. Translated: CASSHPRGGAASGNTIYF.